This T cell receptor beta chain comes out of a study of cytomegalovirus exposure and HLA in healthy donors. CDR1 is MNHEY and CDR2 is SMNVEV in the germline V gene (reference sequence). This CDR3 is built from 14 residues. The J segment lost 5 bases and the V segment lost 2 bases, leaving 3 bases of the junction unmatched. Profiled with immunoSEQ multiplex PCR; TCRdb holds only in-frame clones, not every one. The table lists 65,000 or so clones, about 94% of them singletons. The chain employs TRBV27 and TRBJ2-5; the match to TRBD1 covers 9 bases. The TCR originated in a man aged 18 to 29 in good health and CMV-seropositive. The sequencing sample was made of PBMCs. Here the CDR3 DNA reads TGTGCCAGCAGTTTAACGGGGACAGGGGAGACCCAGTACTTC. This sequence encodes CASSLTGTGETQYF.